This T cell receptor (beta chain) was profiled in a study of vaccination effects on CD4 cells after COVID-19. Trimming removed 5 bases from V and 4 bases from J, with 14 bases in between. The CDR3 loop spans 14 amino acids. Germline V gene sequence: CDR1 LNHDA, CDR2 SQIVND (reference sequence). This table comes from immunoSEQ multiplex PCR, and its TCRdb copy is limited to in-frame clones, with some not included. This sample yields tens of thousands of clones, of which 77% are seen a single time; 2.9% belongs to the top ten. ViraFEST expansion of antigen-specific CD4+ T cells with viral peptide pools preceded sequencing. Culture lasted roughly 9 days before CD4+ T cell isolation. People in the vaccine group had not been infected with SARS-CoV-2 before, and their nucleocapsid antibodies were negative. On this clone itself: Its target is not known.

This chain uses TRBV19 with TRBJ1-2; weak D call: TRBD1 (5 bases). The origin of this receptor is a human donor who received a COVID-19 vaccine. This material consisted of CD4+ T cells from PBMCs cultured with HCoV-NL63 spike peptides, taken before COVID-19 vaccination. CDR3 coding DNA: TGTGCCAGTAGTCCTCGGGACTCTCTCTATGGCTACACCTTC. It encodes CASSPRDSLYGYTF.